A selection of T cell receptor beta chains follows, all from one sample in a study of blood T cells in healthy people across ages. TCRdb analysed the 5' RACE reads with MiXCR anew, one entry per CDR3 protein. The data show about 1.8 million distinct CDR3 sequences, about 50% seen once. Sample: blood. The receptor set was obtained from a woman in her thirties or forties in good health. The CDR3 runs from the conserved cysteine through the conserved F or W. Each record gives: V gene, D gene, J gene, clone size, CDR3 protein, CDR3 DNA. A D gene is named only where the DNA matches it firmly. The listing skips clone size in some rows; elsewhere it reads once, few, many or a size class.

TRBV20-1	NA	TRBJ2-1	few	CSARDLDRVNEQFF	TGCAGTGCTAGAGATTTGGACCGGGTCAATGAGCAGTTCTTC
TRBV29-1	TRBD1	TRBJ1-2	NA	CSVGTVNYGYTF	TGCAGCGTCGGGACAGTAAACTATGGCTACACCTTC
TRBV28	NA	TRBJ2-1	NA	CASSGRFRDEQFF	TGTGCCAGCAGTGGCAGGTTTAGGGATGAGCAGTTCTTC
TRBV14	NA	TRBJ2-7	NA	CASSVGAGSDEQYF	TGTGCCAGCAGCGTAGGGGCAGGGTCAGACGAGCAGTACTTC
TRBV20-1	NA	TRBJ1-6	NA	CSAREAEGSYNSPLHF	TGCAGTGCTAGAGAAGCCGAAGGGTCCTATAATTCACCCCTCCACTTT
TRBV9	TRBD2	TRBJ2-1	NA	CASSVGQRGANDEQFF	TGTGCCAGCAGCGTAGGTCAGCGGGGGGCTAACGATGAGCAGTTCTTC
TRBV4-3	TRBD1	TRBJ2-7	NA	CASSQEDRAGETRYF	TGCGCCAGCAGCCAAGAGGACAGGGCAGGGGAGACCCGGTACTTC
TRBV18	NA	TRBJ1-4	NA	CASSPVWQDPNKKLFF	TGTGCCAGCTCACCTGTCTGGCAGGACCCAAATAAAAAACTGTTTTTT
TRBV5-1	TRBD2	TRBJ2-5	NA	CASSLESERGGRETQYF	TGCGCCAGCAGCTTGGAGTCAGAGCGGGGGGGCCGAGAGACCCAGTACTTC
TRBV20-1	NA	TRBJ2-1	NA	CSARLPGPRNNEQFF	TGCAGTGCTAGACTGCCGGGGCCCCGCAACAATGAGCAGTTCTTC
TRBV6-2/TRBV6-3	NA	TRBJ2-7	few	CASMGYEQYF	TGTGCCAGCATGGGTTACGAGCAGTACTTC
TRBV2	NA	TRBJ2-3	NA	CASSRQEADTQYF	TGTGCCAGCAGTCGGCAGGAAGCAGATACGCAGTATTTT
TRBV12-3/TRBV12-4	NA	TRBJ2-1	NA	CASYRYGGAEGNEQFF	TGTGCCAGCTACAGATATGGGGGGGCCGAGGGTAATGAGCAGTTCTTC
TRBV7-2	TRBD2	TRBJ2-1	NA	CASSLFETSGGNEQFF	TGTGCCAGCAGCTTGTTTGAGACTAGCGGGGGTAATGAGCAGTTCTTC
TRBV24-1	NA	TRBJ2-3	NA	CATSVPRARNGADTQYF	TGTGCCACCAGTGTACCACGGGCTCGAAATGGCGCAGATACGCAGTATTTT
TRBV12-3/TRBV12-4	NA	TRBJ2-7	NA	CASSLANRGGYEQYF	TGTGCCAGCAGTTTAGCGAACAGGGGAGGTTACGAGCAGTACTTC
TRBV4-3	NA	TRBJ2-2	NA	CASSHRGANTGELFF	TGCGCCAGCAGCCACAGGGGCGCGAACACCGGGGAGCTGTTTTTT
TRBV14	TRBD2	TRBJ2-1	NA	CASSQGSSRTSGVNEQFF	TGTGCCAGCAGCCAAGGCAGTAGTCGGACTAGCGGAGTCAATGAGCAGTTCTTC
TRBV20-1	NA	TRBJ1-1	NA	CSARPGSNTEAFF	TGCAGTGCTAGGCCCGGTTCGAACACTGAAGCTTTCTTT
TRBV4-2	TRBD2	TRBJ2-1	few	CASSQDTQGGFYNEQFF	TGTGCCAGCAGCCAAGATACGCAGGGAGGGTTCTACAATGAGCAGTTCTTC
TRBV12-3/TRBV12-4	NA	TRBJ1-6	NA	CASSLLRGRDSPLHF	TGTGCCAGCAGTTTATTGAGGGGACGGGATTCACCCCTCCACTTT
TRBV2	TRBD1	TRBJ2-3	NA	CASTWDRGGTDTQYF	TGTGCCAGCACCTGGGACAGGGGAGGGACAGATACGCAGTATTTT
TRBV4-2	TRBD2	TRBJ2-3	few	CASSQDLAGGINTDTQYF	TGTGCCAGCAGCCAAGACCTAGCGGGGGGTATAAACACAGATACGCAGTATTTT
TRBV6-6	NA	TRBJ1-2	NA	CASSYSSSDNYGYTF	TGTGCCAGCAGTTACTCGTCGAGTGATAACTATGGCTACACCTTC
TRBV7-2	NA	TRBJ1-4	NA	CASSLGGAKAAEKLFF	TGTGCCAGCAGCTTAGGAGGGGCCAAGGCGGCCGAAAAACTGTTTTTT
TRBV6-6	TRBD1	TRBJ1-6	once	CATLDDSGTGNSPLHF	TGTGCCACCCTCGATGACTCCGGGACAGGGAATTCACCCCTCCACTTT
TRBV12-3/TRBV12-4	NA	TRBJ2-1	NA	CASRTVLENEQFF	TGTGCCTCCCGGACAGTGTTAGAGAATGAGCAGTTCTTC
TRBV4-3	NA	TRBJ1-2	few	CASSQGLPVTNYGYTF	TGCGCCAGCAGCCAAGGCCTCCCGGTGACTAACTATGGCTACACCTTC
TRBV12-3/TRBV12-4	NA	TRBJ1-5	NA	CASTPRGGSNQPQHF	TGTGCCAGCACCCCTCGGGGGGGGTCCAATCAGCCCCAGCATTTT
TRBV27	TRBD1	TRBJ2-7	NA	CASSSPRTGPTYEQYF	TGTGCCAGCAGTTCCCCTCGGACAGGGCCTACCTACGAGCAGTACTTC
TRBV20-1	NA	TRBJ1-2	few	CSAFSPNYGYTF	TGCAGTGCCTTCAGCCCGAACTATGGCTACACCTTC